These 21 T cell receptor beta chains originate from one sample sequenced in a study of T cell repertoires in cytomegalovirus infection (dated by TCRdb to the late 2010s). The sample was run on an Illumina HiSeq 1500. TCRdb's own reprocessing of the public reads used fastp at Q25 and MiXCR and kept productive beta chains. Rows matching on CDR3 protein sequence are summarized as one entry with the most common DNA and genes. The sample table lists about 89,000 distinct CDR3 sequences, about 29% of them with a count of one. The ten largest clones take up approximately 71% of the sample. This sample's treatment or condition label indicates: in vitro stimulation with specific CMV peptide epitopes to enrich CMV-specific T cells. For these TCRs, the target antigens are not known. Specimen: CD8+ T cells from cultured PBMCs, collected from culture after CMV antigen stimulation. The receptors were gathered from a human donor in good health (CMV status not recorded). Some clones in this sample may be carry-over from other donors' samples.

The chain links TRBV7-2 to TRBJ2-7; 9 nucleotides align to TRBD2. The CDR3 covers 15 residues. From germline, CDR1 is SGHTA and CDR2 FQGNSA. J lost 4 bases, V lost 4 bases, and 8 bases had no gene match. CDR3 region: CASSSSAGGAYEQYF. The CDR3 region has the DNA TGTGCCAGCAGCTCCAGCGCGGGGGGGGCGTACGAGCAGTACTTC.

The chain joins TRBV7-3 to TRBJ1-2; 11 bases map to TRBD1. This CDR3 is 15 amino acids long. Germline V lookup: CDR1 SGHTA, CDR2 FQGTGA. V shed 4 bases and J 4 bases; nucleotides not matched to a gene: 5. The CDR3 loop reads CASSSRDRGAYGYTF. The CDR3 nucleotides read TGTGCCAGCAGCTCCCGGGACAGGGGGGCCTATGGCTACACCTTC.

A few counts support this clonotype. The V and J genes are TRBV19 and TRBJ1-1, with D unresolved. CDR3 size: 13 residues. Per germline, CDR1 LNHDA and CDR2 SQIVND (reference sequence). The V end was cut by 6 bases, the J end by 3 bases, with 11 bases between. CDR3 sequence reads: CASSQGTHTEAFF. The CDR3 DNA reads TGTGCCAGTAGCCAAGGCACCCACACTGAAGCTTTCTTT.

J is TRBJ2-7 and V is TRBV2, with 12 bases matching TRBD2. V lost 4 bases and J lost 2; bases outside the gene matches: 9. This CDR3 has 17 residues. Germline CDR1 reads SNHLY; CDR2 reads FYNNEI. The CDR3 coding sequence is TGTGCCAGCAGTGGACTAGCGGGGGCCCCCCGGACCTACGAGCAGTACTTC. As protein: CASSGLAGAPRTYEQYF.

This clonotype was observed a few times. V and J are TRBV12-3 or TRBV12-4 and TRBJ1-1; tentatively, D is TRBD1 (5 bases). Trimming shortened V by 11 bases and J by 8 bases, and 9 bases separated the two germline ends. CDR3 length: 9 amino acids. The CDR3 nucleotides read TGTGCCGTGGGGCCAGAAGCTTTCTTT. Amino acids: CAVGPEAFF.

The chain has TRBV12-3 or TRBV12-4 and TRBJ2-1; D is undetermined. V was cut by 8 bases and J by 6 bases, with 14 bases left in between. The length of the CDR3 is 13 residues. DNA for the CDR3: TGTGCCAGCGCGAAGATAGGGCTCAATGAGCAGTTCTTC. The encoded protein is CASAKIGLNEQFF.

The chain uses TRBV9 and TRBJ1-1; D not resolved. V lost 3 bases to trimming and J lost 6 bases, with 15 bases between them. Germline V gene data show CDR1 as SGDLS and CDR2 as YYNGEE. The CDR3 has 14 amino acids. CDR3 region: CASSGGPLGAEAFF. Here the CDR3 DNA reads TGTGCCAGCAGCGGAGGACCCCTCGGTGCTGAAGCTTTCTTT.

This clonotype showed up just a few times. The CDR3 here is CASSLASGSLNYGYTF. For the CDR3, the DNA is TGTGCCAGCAGCTTAGCGTCGGGCAGCCTAAACTATGGCTACACCTTC. V gene TRBV7-9 combines with J gene TRBJ1-2; the D is unclear. V lost 0 bases to trimming and J lost 2 bases, with 13 bases between them. CDR1 is SEHNR and CDR2 is FQNEAQ in the germline V gene (reference sequence). CDR3 length: 16 amino acids.

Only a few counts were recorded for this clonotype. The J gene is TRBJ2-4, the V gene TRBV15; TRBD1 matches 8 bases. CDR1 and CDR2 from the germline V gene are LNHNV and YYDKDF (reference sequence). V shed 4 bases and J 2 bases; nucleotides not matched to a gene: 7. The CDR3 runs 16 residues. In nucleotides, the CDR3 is TGTGCCACCAGCACCTCGGACAGGGTAACCAAAAACATTCAGTACTTC. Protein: CATSTSDRVTKNIQYF.

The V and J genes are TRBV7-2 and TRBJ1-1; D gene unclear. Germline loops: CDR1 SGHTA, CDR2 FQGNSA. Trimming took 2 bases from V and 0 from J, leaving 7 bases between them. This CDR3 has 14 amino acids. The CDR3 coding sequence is TGTGCCAGCAGCTTACCACAGATGAACACTGAAGCTTTCTTT. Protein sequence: CASSLPQMNTEAFF.

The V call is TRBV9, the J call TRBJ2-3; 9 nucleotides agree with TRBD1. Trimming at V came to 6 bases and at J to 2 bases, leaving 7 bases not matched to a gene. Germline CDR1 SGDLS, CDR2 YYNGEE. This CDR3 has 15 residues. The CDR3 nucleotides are TGTGCCAGCACCCTAGGACAGGGGACCACAGATACGCAGTATTTT. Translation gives CASTLGQGTTDTQYF.

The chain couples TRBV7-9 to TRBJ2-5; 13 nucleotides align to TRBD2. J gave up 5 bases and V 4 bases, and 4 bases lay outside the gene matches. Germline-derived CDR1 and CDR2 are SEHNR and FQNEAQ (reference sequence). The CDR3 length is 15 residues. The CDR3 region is CASSWTSGGRETQYF. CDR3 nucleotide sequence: TGTGCCAGCAGCTGGACTAGCGGGGGAAGGGAGACCCAGTACTTC.

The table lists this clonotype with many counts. CDR3: CASSGPGTRGSQPQHF. The CDR3 nucleotides are TGTGCCAGTAGCGGACCCGGGACACGGGGCAGTCAGCCCCAGCATTTT. V is TRBV19 and J is TRBJ1-5; TRBD1 is a possible D gene (6 bases). Trimming cost V 6 bases and J 6 bases, with 21 bases left between them. This CDR3 has 16 residues. The V gene's germline CDR1 is LNHDA and CDR2 SQIVND (reference sequence).

Here the CDR3 DNA reads TGCGCCAGCAGCCAAGATCCCCCCGAGACGAACACCGGGGAGCTGTTTTTT. Translating gives CASSQDPPETNTGELFF. The rearrangement joins TRBV4-3 to TRBJ2-2; D not certain. From germline, CDR1 is LGHNA and CDR2 YSLEER. V was clipped by 0 bases and J by 0 bases, with 11 bases between them. The CDR3 is 17 residues long.

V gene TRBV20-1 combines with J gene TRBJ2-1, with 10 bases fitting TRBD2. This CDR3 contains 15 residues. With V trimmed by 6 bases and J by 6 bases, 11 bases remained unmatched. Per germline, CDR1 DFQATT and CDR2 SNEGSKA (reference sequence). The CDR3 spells CSARTLAGAGNEQFF. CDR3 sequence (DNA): TGCAGTGCGCGGACGCTAGCGGGGGCTGGCAATGAGCAGTTCTTC.

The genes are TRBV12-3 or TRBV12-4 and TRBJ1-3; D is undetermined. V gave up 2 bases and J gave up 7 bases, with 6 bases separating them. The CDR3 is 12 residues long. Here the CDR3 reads CASSLIANTIYF. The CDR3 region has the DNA TGTGCCAGCAGTTTAATAGCGAACACCATATATTTT.

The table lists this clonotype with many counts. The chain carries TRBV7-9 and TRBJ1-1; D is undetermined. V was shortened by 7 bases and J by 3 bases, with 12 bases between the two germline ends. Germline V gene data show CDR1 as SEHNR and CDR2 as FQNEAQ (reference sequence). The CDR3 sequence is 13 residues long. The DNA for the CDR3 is TGTGCCAGCATCCACGTCTTGGACACTGAAGCTTTCTTT. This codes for CASIHVLDTEAFF.

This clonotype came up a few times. The CDR3 spells CATSRGSGEAFF. The DNA of the CDR3 is TGTGCCACCAGCAGGGGGTCGGGGGAAGCTTTCTTT. The gene calls are TRBV15 and TRBJ1-1; D call uncertain. Germline V gene sequence: CDR1 LNHNV, CDR2 YYDKDF (reference sequence). This CDR3 has 12 amino acids. Deletions cut 3 bases from V and 8 bases from J, with 10 bases between.

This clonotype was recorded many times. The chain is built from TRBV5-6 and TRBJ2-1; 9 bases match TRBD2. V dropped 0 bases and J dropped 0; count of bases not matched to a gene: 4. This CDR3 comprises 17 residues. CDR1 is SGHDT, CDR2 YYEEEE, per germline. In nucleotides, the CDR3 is TGTGCCAGCAGCTTGGCCCTAGCGGGGAGCTCCTACAATGAGCAGTTCTTC. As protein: CASSLALAGSSYNEQFF.

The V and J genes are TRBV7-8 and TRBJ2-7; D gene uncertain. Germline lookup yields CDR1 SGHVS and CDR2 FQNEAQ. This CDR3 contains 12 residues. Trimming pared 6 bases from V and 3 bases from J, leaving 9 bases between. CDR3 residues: CASSAVGYEQYF. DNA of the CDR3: TGTGCCAGCAGTGCTGTAGGCTACGAGCAGTACTTC.

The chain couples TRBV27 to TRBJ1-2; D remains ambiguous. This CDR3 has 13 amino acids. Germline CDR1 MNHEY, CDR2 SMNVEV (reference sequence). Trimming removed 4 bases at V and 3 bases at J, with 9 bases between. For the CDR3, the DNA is TGTGCCAGCAGTTGGTCGGCAGACTATGGCTACACCTTC. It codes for CASSWSADYGYTF.